The rows below give T cell receptor beta chains drawn from one sample of a study of blood T cell repertoires in COVID-19. Some clones are missing from TCRdb's copy, which holds only in-frame ones; the method was immunoSEQ multiplex PCR. The sample holds over 65,000 clones; 75% to 90% are singletons and the top ten take more than 8%. Input material: peripheral blood. These TCRs come from a man younger than 40 with acute or convalescent COVID-19. CDR3s include the opening cysteine and the closing phenylalanine or tryptophan. The D gene is left open where the match is weak.

- TRBJ1-2 TRBV28 TGTGCCAGCAGTCCTCTTCTGACAGGTGGCTACACCTTC CASSPLLTGGYTF
- TRBJ1-3 TRBV14 TGTGCCAGCAGCCCGTTGGGGACATCCAGTAGAAACACCATATATTTT CASSPLGTSSRNTIYF
TRBD2 TRBJ2-7 TRBV11-2 TGTGCCAGCAGCTTGACTAGCGAACCCTACGAGCAGTACTTC CASSLTSEPYEQYF
- TRBJ1-3 TRBV5-6 TGTGCCAGCAGCTTGGACAGGAGTCTGTACACCATATATTTT CASSLDRSLYTIYF
TRBD1 TRBJ1-1 TRBV28 TGTGCCAGCAGTTTTTTCGGACAGGGTGTGACTGAAGCTTTCTTT CASSFFGQGVTEAFF
- TRBJ2-2 TRBV19 TGTGCCAGTAGTTTTACTACCACCGGGGAGCTGTTTTTT CASSFTTTGELFF
- TRBJ2-7 TRBV11-2 TGTGCCAGCAGCCTCCTGAGGGCAGCCTACGAGCAGTACTTC CASSLLRAAYEQYF
TRBD1 TRBJ2-3 TRBV2 TGTGCCGTTCCCAAGGGGGCCACAGATACGCAGTATTTT CAVPKGATDTQYF
- TRBJ2-7 TRBV28 TGTGCCAGCAGTGCCTCTAGAGGCAGCGAGCAGTACTTC CASSASRGSEQYF
- TRBJ1-2 TRBV7-8 TGTGCCAGCAGCCGATACGCGGATGGCTACACCTTC CASSRYADGYTF
- TRBJ1-5 TRBV10-3 TGTGCCATCAGTGTAAGCGGGAGCAATCAGCCCCAGCATTTT CAISVSGSNQPQHF
- TRBJ1-6 TRBV30 TGTGCCTGGACCCACAGGGAAAATTCACCCCTCCACTTT CAWTHRENSPLHF
- TRBJ2-3 TRBV28 TGTGCCAGCAGTTTACTGGGCGGGAGCACAGATACGCAGTATTTT CASSLLGGSTDTQYF
- TRBJ2-1 TRBV6-4 TGTGCCAGCAGTTCTAGCGCGAGGGATGAGCAGTTCTTC CASSSSARDEQFF
TRBD1 TRBJ1-2 TRBV6-5 TGTGCCAGCAGTCGGACAGGGAAGGATGGCTACACCTTC CASSRTGKDGYTF
- TRBJ1-1 TRBV10-2 TGCGCCAGCAGGGGTGCCCCCGCGGAGAGCACTGAAGCTTTCTTT CASRGAPAESTEAFF